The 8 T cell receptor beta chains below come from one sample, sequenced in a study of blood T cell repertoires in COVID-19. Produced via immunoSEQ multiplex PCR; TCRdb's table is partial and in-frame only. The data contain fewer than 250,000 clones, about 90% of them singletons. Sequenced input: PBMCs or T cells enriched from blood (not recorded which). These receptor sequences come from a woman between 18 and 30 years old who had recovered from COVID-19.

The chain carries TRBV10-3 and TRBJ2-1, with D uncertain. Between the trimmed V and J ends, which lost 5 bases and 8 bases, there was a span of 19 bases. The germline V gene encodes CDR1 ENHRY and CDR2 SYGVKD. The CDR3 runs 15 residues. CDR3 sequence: CAISPDNFGADEQFF. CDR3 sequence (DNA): TGTGCCATCAGTCCAGACAATTTTGGTGCCGATGAGCAGTTCTTC.

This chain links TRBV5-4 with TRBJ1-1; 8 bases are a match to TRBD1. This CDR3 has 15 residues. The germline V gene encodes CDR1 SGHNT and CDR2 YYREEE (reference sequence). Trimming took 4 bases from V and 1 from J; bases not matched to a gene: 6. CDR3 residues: CASSPQGAENTEAFF. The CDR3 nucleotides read TGTGCCAGCAGCCCTCAGGGGGCTGAGAACACTGAAGCTTTCTTT.

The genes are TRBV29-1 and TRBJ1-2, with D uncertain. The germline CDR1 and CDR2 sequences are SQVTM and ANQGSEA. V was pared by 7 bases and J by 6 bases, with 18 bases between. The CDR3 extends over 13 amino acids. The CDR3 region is CSASLRWIDGYTF. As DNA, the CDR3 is TGCAGCGCGTCACTACGGTGGATTGATGGCTACACCTTC.

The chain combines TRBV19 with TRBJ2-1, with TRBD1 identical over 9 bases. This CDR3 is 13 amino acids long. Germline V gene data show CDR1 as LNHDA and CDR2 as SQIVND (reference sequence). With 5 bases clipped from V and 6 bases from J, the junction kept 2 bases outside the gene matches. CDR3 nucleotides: TGTGCCAGTAGTCGACAGGGGGGCAATGAGCAGTTCTTC. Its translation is CASSRQGGNEQFF.

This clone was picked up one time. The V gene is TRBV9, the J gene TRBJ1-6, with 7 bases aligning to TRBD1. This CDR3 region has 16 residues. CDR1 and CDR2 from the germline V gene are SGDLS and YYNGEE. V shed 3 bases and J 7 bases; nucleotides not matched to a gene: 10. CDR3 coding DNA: TGTGCCAGCAGCGCCACCCAAGACAGGGCAAATTCACCCCTCCACTTT. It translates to CASSATQDRANSPLHF.

The CDR3 sequence is CASSLRRDSPLHF. The CDR3 DNA reads TGTGCCAGCAGCTTACGGCGGGACTCACCCCTCCACTTT. The chain combines TRBV7-9 with TRBJ1-6; maybe TRBD1 (5 bases). V shed 2 bases and J shed 10 bases, with 9 bases lying between them. Per the germline V gene, CDR1 is SEHNR and CDR2 is FQNEAQ (reference sequence). The CDR3 is made up of 13 amino acids.

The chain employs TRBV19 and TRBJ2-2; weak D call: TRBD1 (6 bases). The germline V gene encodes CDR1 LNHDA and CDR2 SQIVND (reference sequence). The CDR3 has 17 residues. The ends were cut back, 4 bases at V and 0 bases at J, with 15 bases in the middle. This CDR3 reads CASSSLDRTSNTGELFF. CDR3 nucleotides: TGTGCCAGTAGTAGCTTAGACAGGACATCGAACACCGGGGAGCTGTTTTTT.

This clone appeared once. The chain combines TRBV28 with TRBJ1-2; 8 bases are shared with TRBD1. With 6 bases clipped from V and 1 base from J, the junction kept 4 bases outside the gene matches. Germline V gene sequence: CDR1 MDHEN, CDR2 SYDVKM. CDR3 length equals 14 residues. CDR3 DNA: TGTGCCAGCAGCCGCGGACAGGGTAACTATGGCTACACCTTC. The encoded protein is CASSRGQGNYGYTF.